The table lists the clone carrying this T cell receptor beta chain with a few counts. This record belongs to a study of T-cell reconstitution after alpha-beta-depleted transplantation in children. The library targeted TCRbeta and was prepared with unique molecular identifiers. TCRdb ran MiXCR on the PCR reads and lists one entry per CDR3 protein. The sample has roughly 670,000 distinct CDR3 sequences, 10% to 15% seen once; the top ten hold 0.65% to 0.9%. This CDR3 contains 15 residues. The germline V gene encodes CDR1 SGHRS and CDR2 YFSETQ. V lost 0 bases, J lost 4 bases, and 12 bases lay in between. This TCR came from a girl aged 2-10 years with congenital amegakaryocytic thrombocytopenia, due to receive a stem cell transplant. The rearrangement links TRBV5-1 to TRBJ2-3; D may be TRBD1 or TRBD2 (5 bases each). The sample in question was PBMCs, obtained before TCRalphabeta/CD19-depleted stem cell transplant. The CDR3 DNA sequence: TGCGCCAGCAGCTTGGTCAGGGAGAGTTCAGATACGCAGTATTTT. Translation gives CASSLVRESSDTQYF.